The T cell receptor (beta chain) under discussion was sequenced for a study of T cells in narcolepsy. As for the study in general: Healthy controls were enrolled alongside patients with narcolepsy type 1 or type 2. Broader study findings: Autoreactive clonotypes reportedly recurred in blood of same and different patients, not controls. Same-patient CSF and blood CD4+ T cell clonotypes included HCRT-specific and TRIB2-specific autoreactive ones.

The protocol was immunoSEQ multiplex PCR, while the TCRdb copy is restricted to in-frame clones and leaves out a portion. Of 25,000 to 35,000 clones listed, approximately 85% are singletons. The CDR3 is 15 residues long. CDR1 MDHEN and CDR2 SYDVKM come from the germline V gene. The germline V and J ends were trimmed by 4 bases and 3 bases, with 13 bases remaining between them. With regard to this clone: Antigen specificity is unknown.

The receptor comes from a human donor with narcolepsy. This sequence joins TRBV28 and TRBJ1-5; D gene ambiguous. The sequenced sample was CD45RA- memory CD4+ T cells from PBMCs. CDR3 in amino acids: CASSSSIMYNQPQHF. In nucleotides, the CDR3 is TGTGCCAGCAGTTCCAGCATAATGTACAATCAGCCCCAGCATTTT.